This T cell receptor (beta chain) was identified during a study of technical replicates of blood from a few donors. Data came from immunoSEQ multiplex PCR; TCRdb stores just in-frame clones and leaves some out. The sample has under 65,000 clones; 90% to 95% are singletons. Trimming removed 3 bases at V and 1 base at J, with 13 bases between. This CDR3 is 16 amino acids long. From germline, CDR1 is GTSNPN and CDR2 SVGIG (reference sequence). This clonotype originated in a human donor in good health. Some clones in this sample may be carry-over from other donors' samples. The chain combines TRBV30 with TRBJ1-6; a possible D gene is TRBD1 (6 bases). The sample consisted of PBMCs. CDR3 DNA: TGTGCCTGGAGCCTCGGGGGGGCATCCTATAATTCACCCCTCCACTTT. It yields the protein CAWSLGGASYNSPLHF.